A single sample gave rise to the 25 T cell receptor beta chains below, sequenced in a study of T cell responses to AZD1222 COVID-19 vaccine (dated by TCRdb to the early 2020s). The time point label on this specimen signifies: about 28 days (+/-7) after the second vaccine dose. The library was built by means of the immunoSEQ multiplex PCR assay. Not all clones reach the TCRdb copy of this immuneACCESS table, which keeps in-frame sequences only. Checked studies attribute under half of the gap to unresolved V genes and leave the rest unexplained. The sample table lists under 100,000 clones, more than 70% of them with a count of one. Over 4% of the sample is held by the ten biggest clonotypes. The source material was peripheral blood, sampled 28 days after the second AZD1222 dose. The receptors here all came from an adult who received the AZD1222 COVID-19 vaccine.

The chain joins TRBV6-5 to TRBJ2-5, with D perhaps TRBD1 or TRBD2 (5 bases each). The CDR3 covers 14 residues. CDR1 MNHEY and CDR2 SVGAGI come from the germline V gene. Between the trimmed V and J ends, which lost 6 bases and 2 bases, there was a span of 13 bases. For the CDR3, the DNA is TGTGCCAGCAGCGGGGACGTCGGACAAGAGACCCAGTACTTC. Its protein is CASSGDVGQETQYF.

The V gene is TRBV6-5, the J gene TRBJ1-2; 8 positions match TRBD1. Trimming cost V 4 bases and J 5 bases; bases outside gene matches: 3. This CDR3 is built from 13 residues. The V gene's germline CDR1 is MNHEY and CDR2 SVGAGI. CDR3 residues: CASSSTGDYGYTF. CDR3 nucleotides: TGTGCCAGCAGTTCGACAGGGGATTATGGCTACACCTTC.

V gene TRBV6-5 combines with J gene TRBJ2-7, with D possibly being TRBD1 (5 bases). Trimming pared 0 bases from V and 3 bases from J, leaving 9 bases between. From germline, CDR1 is MNHEY and CDR2 SVGAGI. This CDR3 comprises 14 residues. The CDR3 here is CASSYSTDSYEQYF. The CDR3 DNA reads as TGTGCCAGCAGTTACTCGACCGACAGCTACGAGCAGTACTTC.

The V and J genes are TRBV5-1 and TRBJ2-2, with 8 bases matching TRBD1. The CDR3 loop spans 15 amino acids. The germline V gene encodes CDR1 SGHRS and CDR2 YFSETQ. J lost 3 bases, V lost 4 bases, and 5 bases had no gene match. This CDR3 reads CASSLLTGDTGELFF. In nucleotides, the CDR3 is TGCGCCAGCAGCCTGCTGACAGGGGACACCGGGGAGCTGTTTTTT.

The V call is TRBV6-2 or TRBV6-3, the J call TRBJ2-1, with TRBD1 identical over 10 bases. This CDR3 is built from 14 residues. Trimming at V came to 6 bases and at J to 7 bases, leaving 6 bases not matched to a gene. Germline CDR1 and CDR2: MNHEY and SVGEGT. The CDR3 region is CASSHGTGDNEQFF. CDR3 DNA: TGTGCCAGCAGCCACGGGACAGGGGATAATGAGCAGTTCTTC.

The chain uses TRBV6-2 or TRBV6-3 and TRBJ2-3, with a possible D match to TRBD2 (6 bases). The CDR3 totals 16 residues. Germline V gene sequence: CDR1 MNHEY, CDR2 SVGEGT. V lost 2 bases to trimming and J lost 2 bases, with 14 bases between them. CDR3 DNA: TGTGCCAGCAGTTACGCACTAGCCCAACCCACAGATACGCAGTATTTT. It translates to CASSYALAQPTDTQYF.

J is TRBJ1-5 and V is TRBV27, with 7 positions matching TRBD1. This CDR3 spans 15 amino acids. Germline V gene data show CDR1 as MNHEY and CDR2 as SMNVEV (reference sequence). V was pared by 2 bases and J by 2 bases, with 3 bases of the junction left unmatched. The CDR3 loop reads CASSLAGGGNQPQHF. The CDR3 DNA is TGTGCCAGCAGTTTAGCAGGGGGAGGCAATCAGCCCCAGCATTTT.

CDR3 in amino acids: CASSPGTYEQYV. CDR3 in DNA: TGTGCCAGCTCACCCGGGACCTACGAGCAGTACGTC. This rearrangement joins TRBV18 to TRBJ2-7, with D possibly TRBD2 on 5 matching bases. The CDR3 is 12 amino acids. Trimming took off 3 bases at V and 2 bases at J, with 5 bases between the two ends. Per the germline V gene, CDR1 is KGHSH and CDR2 is LQKENI.

This sequence joins TRBV5-5 and TRBJ2-5; maybe TRBD2 (5 bases). CDR3 length: 14 amino acids. Germline assignment: CDR1 SGHKS and CDR2 YYEKEE (reference sequence). V lost 4 bases, J lost 1 base, and 11 bases lay in between. CDR3 coding DNA: TGTGCCAGCAGCCTTGGACTTGGCCAAGAGACCCAGTACTTC. Residues: CASSLGLGQETQYF.

The genes are TRBV27 and TRBJ1-2; 9 bases are a match to TRBD1. The CDR3 covers 15 residues. Germline CDR1 is MNHEY and CDR2 is SMNVEV (reference sequence). Trimming removed 6 bases from V and 4 bases from J; junction bases left unmatched: 9. The CDR3 bases are TGTGCCAGCAGCCGCACTCGGACAGGGGCCTATGGCTACACCTTC. It translates to CASSRTRTGAYGYTF.

V usage is TRBV11-2 and J usage is TRBJ1-3, with unresolved D. Germline V gene lookup returns CDR1 SGHAT and CDR2 FQNNGV. Trimming left V 5 bases short and J 1 base short, with 12 bases between. The CDR3 spans 15 residues. The CDR3 DNA reads as TGTGCCAGCAGCACCCCGGTCGGGTCTGGAAACACCATATATTTT. It encodes CASSTPVGSGNTIYF.

This chain joins TRBV6-4 and TRBJ2-1, with 8 bases that match TRBD2. J was trimmed by 6 bases and V by 6 bases; bases with no gene match: 7. The CDR3 loop spans 14 amino acids. Germline V gene data show CDR1 as MRHNA and CDR2 as SNTAGT. The CDR3 protein is CASRRLAWFNEQFF. CDR3 bases: TGTGCCAGCAGGAGACTAGCGTGGTTCAATGAGCAGTTCTTC.

J is TRBJ2-7 and V is TRBV5-6; TRBD1 aligns across 10 bases. The CDR3 is made up of 15 amino acids. Germline V gives CDR1 SGHDT, CDR2 YYEEEE. Germline trimming cut 2 bases from V and 5 bases from J; bases unmatched to any gene: 7. The CDR3 region is CASSLFGGQGNEQYV. CDR3 DNA sequence: TGTGCCAGCAGCTTATTCGGGGGACAGGGGAACGAGCAGTACGTC.

V gene TRBV10-3 combines with J gene TRBJ2-2; 7 positions match TRBD1. V was clipped by 7 bases and J by 4 bases; unmatched bases: 6. The CDR3 sequence is 14 residues long. CDR1 and CDR2 from the germline V gene are ENHRY and SYGVKD. The CDR3 nucleotides are TGTGCCATCAACGGACAGGCCGGCACCGGGGAGCTGTTTTTT. Protein sequence: CAINGQAGTGELFF.

This chain joins TRBV7-2 and TRBJ2-2; 9 bases align to TRBD1. The V segment lost 0 bases and the J segment 5 bases; nucleotides outside the gene matches: 4. The CDR3 has 16 amino acids. Germline values: CDR1 SGHTA, CDR2 FQGNSA. The CDR3 nucleotides are TGTGCCAGCAGCTTAGCACCAGGACAGGGGACCGGGGAGCTGTTTTTT. It encodes CASSLAPGQGTGELFF.

The rearrangement links TRBV5-6 to TRBJ2-1; TRBD2 might be the D (7 bases). This CDR3 has 15 residues. Germline V lookup: CDR1 SGHDT, CDR2 YYEEEE. V was trimmed by 8 bases and J by 1 base, leaving 16 bases between them. CDR3 sequence reads: CASLGGPQSYNEQFF. For the CDR3, the DNA is TGTGCCAGTCTGGGGGGGCCCCAATCCTACAATGAGCAGTTCTTC.

This clone was found once. The rearrangement joins TRBV4-1 to TRBJ2-5, with D hard to call. Trimming shortened V by 3 bases and J by 4 bases, and 12 bases separated the two germline ends. There are 14 residues in the CDR3. Germline-derived CDR1 and CDR2 are MGHRA and YSYEKL. The CDR3: CASSQPGMRETQYF. CDR3 sequence (DNA): TGCGCCAGCAGCCAGCCGGGCATGAGAGAGACCCAGTACTTC.

V gene TRBV6-1 combines with J gene TRBJ1-2; 7 positions agree with TRBD1. The CDR3 sequence is 18 residues long. V dropped 2 bases and J dropped 2; count of bases not matched to a gene: 14. CDR1 and CDR2 (germline): MNHNS, SASEGT. The CDR3: CASSESVLGQGVNYGYTF. CDR3 bases: TGTGCCAGCAGTGAATCCGTGCTGGGGCAGGGGGTAAACTATGGCTACACCTTC.

The V gene is TRBV6-1, the J gene TRBJ2-7, with a possible D match to TRBD2 (6 bases). Germline V gives CDR1 MNHNS, CDR2 SASEGT. The germline V and J ends were trimmed by 1 base and 0 bases, with 7 bases remaining between them. CDR3 length equals 14 residues. The DNA of the CDR3 is TGTGCCAGCAGTGAAGGGGACTTCTCCTACGAGCAGTACTTC. Amino acids: CASSEGDFSYEQYF.

This clone was observed once. The chain combines TRBV20-1 with TRBJ1-5; a weak D match, TRBD1 (6 bases). Germline assignment: CDR1 DFQATT and CDR2 SNEGSKA (reference sequence). V shed 3 bases and J shed 1 base, with 16 bases lying between them. CDR3 length: 16 amino acids. The CDR3 sequence: CSASFPGARSNQPQHF. Here the CDR3 DNA reads TGCAGTGCTAGTTTTCCGGGGGCAAGGAGCAATCAGCCCCAGCATTTT.

The chain is built from TRBV28 and TRBJ1-6; D not certain. Germline V gene sequence: CDR1 MDHEN, CDR2 SYDVKM. Trimming took off 10 bases at V and 8 bases at J, with 12 bases between the two ends. The length of the CDR3 is 12 residues. CDR3 nucleotides: TGTGCCACAACTACCACCCATTCACCCCTCCACTTT. Translating gives CATTTTHSPLHF.

The chain is built from TRBV4-1 and TRBJ2-7; D could derive from TRBD1 or TRBD2 (5 bases each). The V end was cut by 1 base, the J end by 3 bases, with 13 bases between. Per the germline V gene, CDR1 is MGHRA and CDR2 is YSYEKL. CDR3 length: 15 amino acids. The CDR3 bases are TGCGCCAGCAGCCAAGTGCTTGATGGGGGCTACGAGCAGTACGTC. It encodes CASSQVLDGGYEQYV.

The J gene is TRBJ1-4, the V gene TRBV18, with D possibly being TRBD1 (6 bases). CDR1 KGHSH and CDR2 LQKENI come from the germline V gene. The CDR3 sequence is 16 residues long. The germline V and J ends were trimmed by 3 bases and 1 base, with 12 bases remaining between them. The CDR3 is CASSPTGLGTNEKLFF. As DNA, the CDR3 is TGTGCCAGCTCACCTACAGGGCTTGGAACTAATGAAAAACTGTTTTTT.

The rearrangement joins TRBV19 to TRBJ1-1; 8 nucleotides match TRBD1. V dropped 6 bases and J dropped 3; count of bases not matched to a gene: 0. Germline CDR1 and CDR2: LNHDA and SQIVND (reference sequence). This CDR3 has 12 residues. CDR3 region: CASRDRDTEAFF. CDR3 sequence (DNA): TGTGCCAGTAGGGACAGGGACACTGAAGCTTTCTTT. Looking up the rest from reference TRBV19 and TRBJ1-1 gives the full variable domain: DGGITQSPKYLFRKEGQNVTLSCEQNLNHDAMYWYRQDPGQGLRLIYYSQIVNDFQKGDIAEGYSVSREKKESFPLTVTSAQKNPTAFYLCASRDRDTEAFFGQGTRLTVV.

V and J are TRBV28 and TRBJ1-5; 7 positions match TRBD1. This CDR3 contains 14 residues. Germline CDR1 is MDHEN and CDR2 is SYDVKM. The junction had 9 bases not matched to a gene; V was cut back by 6 bases and J by 7 bases. CDR3 DNA sequence: TGTGCCAGCAGCTTAACAGGGGAGAGGCAGCCCCAGCATTTT. This codes for CASSLTGERQPQHF.